This T cell receptor (beta chain) was found in a study of blood T cell repertoires in COVID-19. Study at large: Italy, Spain and the United States were the sources of the convalescent and acute COVID-19 samples. From T cells, B-cell-depleted T cells, or PBMCs came the material, which was cDNA or gDNA.

In the original workflow: Amplification of reference gene primers provided the estimated nucleated cell counts. The table came from immunoSEQ multiplex PCR; TCRdb's copy has only in-frame clones and leaves some out. The V and J calls and clone size are taken from that table; D and trimming were inferred from the DNA. The table has about 210,000 clones, about 91% seen once. This receptor was identified in a young man with acute or convalescent COVID-19. Sequences were obtained from peripheral blood.

The CDR3 sequence: CASSQGRTYEQYF. The DNA for the CDR3 is TGCGCCAGCAGCCAAGGCCGGACTTACGAGCAGTACTTC. The chain recombines TRBV4-1 with TRBJ2-7; TRBD2 might be the D (5 bases). V was trimmed by 1 base and J by 4 bases, leaving 8 bases between them. Germline CDR1 and CDR2: MGHRA and YSYEKL. The CDR3 covers 13 residues.